The clone carrying this T cell receptor beta chain was observed at least ten times. Its antigen remains unknown. The library was built from around 0.4 ug RNA with molecular barcoded adaptors for alpha/delta and beta/gamma chains. TCRdb recomputed calls from the reads with MiXCR, one row per CDR3 protein. Of 60,000 or so distinct CDR3 sequences in the sample, roughly 20% were seen once. This sample is drawn from a study of read filtering for tumor transcriptome and immune sequencing. Study-level information: Mean patient age was approximately 66 years, range roughly 47 to 90; 17 male, roughly 14 female.

Regarding the study as a whole: Dropping single-read clonotypes raised IR-seq and RNA-seq shared-clonotype correlation. Sorted CD138-negative bone marrow cells were not purified T cells.

Sampling of bone marrow took place during active disease in every patient. The TCR comes from a donor aged 40 or over with multiple myeloma. Source material: a population of CD138-negative cells sorted from bone marrow.

CDR3 sequence (DNA): TGTGCCAGCAGCTTAACTAGTTGGGATGAGCAGTTCTTC. Its translation: CASSLTSWDEQFF. This sequence joins TRBV11-3 and TRBJ2-1, with D possibly TRBD2 on 5 matching bases. The CDR3 extends over 13 amino acids. Trimming removed 2 bases from V and 8 bases from J, with 10 bases in between. Germline CDR1 and CDR2: SGHNT and YENEEA.